The 16 T cell receptor beta chains presented below share a single source sample, sequenced in a study of yellow fever vaccine responses in identical twins. TCRdb fed the RT-PCR reads into MiXCR, producing one record per CDR3 protein. The sample holds approximately 9,600 distinct CDR3 sequences, 75% to 90% seen once. The material sequenced was T cells from blood (PBMCs), unsorted or a sorted subset (not recorded which), taken before or after yellow fever vaccination (not recorded which). These receptor sequences come from a woman aged 18-29 years who received the yellow fever vaccine.

The chain employs TRBV12-3 or TRBV12-4 and TRBJ2-4; TRBD1 agrees at 7 bases. The CDR3 loop spans 14 amino acids. Losses at the gene ends were 7 bases for V and 1 base for J; bases not matched to a gene: 4. CDR3 amino acids: CASTLTGAKNIQYF. CDR3 DNA: TGTGCCAGCACCCTGACAGGGGCCAAAAACATTCAGTACTTC.

The chain recombines TRBV3-1 with TRBJ2-5; D uncertain. The length of the CDR3 is 11 residues. V lost 6 bases to trimming and J lost 4 bases, with 6 bases between them. Germline lookup yields CDR1 LGHDT and CDR2 YNNKEL (reference sequence). The CDR3 reads CASSLGETQYF. The CDR3 DNA follows: TGTGCCAGCAGTCTTGGAGAGACCCAGTACTTC.

The chain employs TRBV23-1 and TRBJ2-7, with D perhaps TRBD1 (6 bases). TRBV23-1 is designated an ORF whose function remains uncertain. The CDR3 length is 16 residues. V lost 6 bases and J lost 1, with 19 bases in between. The CDR3 DNA sequence: TGCGCCAGCAGCTCCAAAGGGACAACGCTATCCTACGAGCAGTACGTC. Translation: CASSSKGTTLSYEQYV.

The chain employs TRBV4-1 and TRBJ1-5; tentative D call: TRBD1 (6 bases). The V and J ends lost 2 bases and 2 bases respectively, with 13 bases between them. Germline assignment: CDR1 MGHRA and CDR2 YSYEKL. This CDR3 region has 16 residues. As DNA, the CDR3 is TGCGCCAGCAGCCAACCGGACAGAAAAGGCAATCAGCCCCAGCATTTT. Translating it yields CASSQPDRKGNQPQHF.

The rearrangement links TRBV5-5 to TRBJ1-1; D gene unclear. Trimming took 1 base from V and 2 from J, leaving 0 bases between them. CDR3 length equals 11 residues. Germline V gene data show CDR1 as SGHKS and CDR2 as YYEKEE (reference sequence). The CDR3 loop is CASSLNTEAFF. As DNA, the CDR3 is TGTGCCAGCAGCTTGAACACTGAAGCTTTCTTT.

The V gene is TRBV5-5, the J gene TRBJ2-5; possibly TRBD1 or TRBD2 for D (5 bases each). The V gene's germline CDR1 is SGHKS and CDR2 YYEKEE (reference sequence). This CDR3 spans 12 amino acids. V shed 4 bases and J shed 5 bases, with 9 bases lying between them. For the CDR3, the DNA is TGTGCCAGCAGCCCTGGGACGGAGACCCAGTACTTC. Translating gives CASSPGTETQYF.

The V call is TRBV27, the J call TRBJ1-6, with TRBD1 matching over 9 bases. Germline CDR1 and CDR2: MNHEY and SMNVEV (reference sequence). V gave up 3 bases and J gave up 7 bases; unmatched junction bases: 13. The CDR3 spans 18 residues. CDR3 nucleotide sequence: TGTGCCAGCAGTTTTTACCAAGGGACAGGGCTATCGAATTCACCCCTCCACTTT. Translation gives CASSFYQGTGLSNSPLHF.

The chain has TRBV28 and TRBJ1-1; D uncertain. Trimming pared 1 base from V and 4 bases from J, leaving 10 bases between. The CDR3 has 14 residues. Germline V lookup: CDR1 MDHEN, CDR2 SYDVKM. The CDR3 reads CASSLSYGPTEAFF. The CDR3 bases are TGTGCCAGCAGTTTATCTTACGGCCCCACTGAAGCTTTCTTT.

The CDR3 nucleotides read TGTGCCAGCAGCTTAGCGGAGACATCCTACGAGCAGTACGTC. Translating gives CASSLAETSYEQYV. The V and J genes are TRBV7-9 and TRBJ2-7; D call uncertain. Germline-derived CDR1 and CDR2 are SEHNR and FQNEAQ (reference sequence). This CDR3 is 14 amino acids long. The V gene lost 0 bases and the J gene lost 1 base, with 7 bases spanning the gap.

This chain uses TRBV28 with TRBJ2-4, with D possibly TRBD1 on 5 matching bases. Per the germline V gene, CDR1 is MDHEN and CDR2 is SYDVKM. This CDR3 has 15 residues. V dropped 3 bases and J dropped 2 bases, with 11 bases sitting between them. CDR3 sequence reads: CASSFQGLTKNIQYF. The CDR3 DNA sequence: TGTGCCAGCAGTTTTCAGGGTCTCACCAAAAACATTCAGTACTTC.

The gene calls are TRBV11-3 and TRBJ2-1; D possibly corresponds to TRBD2 (5 bases). The CDR3 consists of 15 residues. Germline V CDR1 and CDR2: SGHNT, YENEEA. The germline V and J ends were trimmed by 5 bases and 6 bases, with 17 bases remaining between them. CDR3 bases: TGTGCCAGCAGCCAAGCCCAGATACTAGTCAATGAGCAGTTCTTC. This encodes CASSQAQILVNEQFF.

This clonotype was detected a few times. This rearrangement joins TRBV12-3 or TRBV12-4 to TRBJ1-1, with D unclear. Trimming left V 3 bases short and J 2 bases short, with 7 bases between. This CDR3 contains 13 residues. CDR3 residues: CASSFTVNTEAFF. The CDR3 bases are TGTGCCAGCAGTTTTACAGTAAACACTGAAGCTTTCTTT.

This chain uses TRBV2 with TRBJ2-3; 10 bases are a match to TRBD2. Trimming at V came to 5 bases and at J to 4 bases, leaving 6 bases not matched to a gene. The CDR3 has 15 amino acids. Germline values: CDR1 SNHLY, CDR2 FYNNEI. The CDR3 protein is CASSQSGGAPDTQYF. In nucleotides, the CDR3 is TGTGCCAGCAGTCAGAGCGGGGGGGCCCCAGATACGCAGTATTTT.

The rearrangement links TRBV7-9 to TRBJ2-1, with unresolved D. The CDR3 has 11 amino acids. V dropped 2 bases and J dropped 8 bases, with 4 bases sitting between them. Germline CDR1 and CDR2: SEHNR and FQNEAQ (reference sequence). The CDR3 DNA is TGTGCCAGCAGCTTATGGGATGAGCAGTTCTTC. Translated: CASSLWDEQFF. Drawing the rest from reference TRBV7-9 and TRBJ2-1, the complete variable domain is DTGVSQNPRHKITKRGQNVTFRCDPISEHNRLYWYRQTLGQGPEFLTYFQNEAQLEKSRLLSDRFSAERPKGSFSTLEIQRTEQGDSAMYLCASSLWDEQFFGPGTRLTVL.

The chain carries TRBV15 and TRBJ2-1; no firm D call. The ends were cut back, 0 bases at V and 0 bases at J, with 9 bases in the middle. Germline values: CDR1 LNHNV, CDR2 YYDKDF (reference sequence). The CDR3 length is 16 residues. CDR3 sequence reads: CATSREADLSYNEQFF. Here the CDR3 DNA reads TGTGCCACCAGCAGAGAGGCGGACCTCTCCTACAATGAGCAGTTCTTC.

The chain carries TRBV23-1 and TRBJ1-5; a possible D gene is TRBD1 (6 bases). TRBV23-1 is an open reading frame, and its role is uncertain. V lost 1 base to trimming and J lost 2 bases, with 9 bases between them. The CDR3 is 15 residues long. This CDR3 is CASSQCRGGNQPQHF. In DNA, the CDR3 is TGCGCCAGCAGTCAATGCAGGGGCGGCAATCAGCCCCAGCATTTT.